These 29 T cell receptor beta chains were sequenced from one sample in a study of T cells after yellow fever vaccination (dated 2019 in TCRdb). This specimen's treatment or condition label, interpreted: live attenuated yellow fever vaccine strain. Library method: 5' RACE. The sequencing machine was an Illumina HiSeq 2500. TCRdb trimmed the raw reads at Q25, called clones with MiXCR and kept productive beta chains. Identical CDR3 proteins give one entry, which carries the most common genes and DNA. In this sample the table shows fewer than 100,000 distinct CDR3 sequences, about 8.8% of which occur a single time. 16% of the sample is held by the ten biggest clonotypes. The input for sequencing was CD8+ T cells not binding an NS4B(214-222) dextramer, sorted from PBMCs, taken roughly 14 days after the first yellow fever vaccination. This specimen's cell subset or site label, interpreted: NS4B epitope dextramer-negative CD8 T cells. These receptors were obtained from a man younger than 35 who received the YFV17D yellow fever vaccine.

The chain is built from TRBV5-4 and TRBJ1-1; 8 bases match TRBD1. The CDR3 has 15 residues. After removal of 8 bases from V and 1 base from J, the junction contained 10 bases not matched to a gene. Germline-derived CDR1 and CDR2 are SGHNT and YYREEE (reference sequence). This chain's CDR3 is CASTARDRQNTEAFF. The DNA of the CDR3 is TGTGCCAGTACCGCTCGGGACAGGCAGAACACTGAAGCTTTCTTT.

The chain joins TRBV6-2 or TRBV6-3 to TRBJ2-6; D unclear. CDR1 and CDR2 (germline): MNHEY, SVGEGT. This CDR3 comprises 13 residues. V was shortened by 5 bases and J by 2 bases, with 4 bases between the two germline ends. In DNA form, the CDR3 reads TGTGCCAGCAGTCCGACTGGGGCCAACGTCCTGACTTTC. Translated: CASSPTGANVLTF.

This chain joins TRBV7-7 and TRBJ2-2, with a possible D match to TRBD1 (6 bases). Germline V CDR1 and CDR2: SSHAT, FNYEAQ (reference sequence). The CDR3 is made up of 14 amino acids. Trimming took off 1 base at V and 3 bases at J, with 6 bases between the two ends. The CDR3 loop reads CASSLEGDTGELFF. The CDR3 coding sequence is TGTGCCAGCAGCTTAGAGGGGGACACCGGGGAGCTGTTTTTT.

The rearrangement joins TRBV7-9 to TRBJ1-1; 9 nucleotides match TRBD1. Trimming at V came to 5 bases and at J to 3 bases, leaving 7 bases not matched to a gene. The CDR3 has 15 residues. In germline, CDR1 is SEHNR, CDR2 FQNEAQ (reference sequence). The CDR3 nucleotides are TGTGCCAGCAGCGGGGGGACAGGGAGGGACACTGAAGCTTTCTTT. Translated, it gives CASSGGTGRDTEAFF.

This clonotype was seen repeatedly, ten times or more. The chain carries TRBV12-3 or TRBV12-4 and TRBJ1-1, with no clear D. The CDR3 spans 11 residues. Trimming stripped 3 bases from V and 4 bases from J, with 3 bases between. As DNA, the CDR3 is TGTGCCAGCAGTTTCGGCACTGAAGCTTTCTTT. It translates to CASSFGTEAFF.

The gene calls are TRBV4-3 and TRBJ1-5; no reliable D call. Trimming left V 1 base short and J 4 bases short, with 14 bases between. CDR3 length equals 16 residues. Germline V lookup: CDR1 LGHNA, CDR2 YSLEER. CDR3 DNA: TGCGCCAGCAGCCAAGTCCCCTACAGCCAGAATCAGCCCCAGCATTTT. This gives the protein CASSQVPYSQNQPQHF.

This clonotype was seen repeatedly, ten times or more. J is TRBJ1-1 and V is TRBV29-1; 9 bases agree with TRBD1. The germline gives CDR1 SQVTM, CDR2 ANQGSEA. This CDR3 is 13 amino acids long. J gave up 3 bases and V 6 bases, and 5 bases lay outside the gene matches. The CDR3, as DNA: TGCAGCGTATTCGGGACAGGGTACACTGAAGCTTTCTTT. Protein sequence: CSVFGTGYTEAFF.

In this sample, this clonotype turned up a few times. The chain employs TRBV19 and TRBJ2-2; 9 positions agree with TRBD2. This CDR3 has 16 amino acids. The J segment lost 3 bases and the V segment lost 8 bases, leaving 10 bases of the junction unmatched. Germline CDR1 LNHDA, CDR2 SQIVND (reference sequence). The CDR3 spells CASRGGGAIDTGELFF. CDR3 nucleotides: TGTGCCAGTCGCGGCGGGGGGGCTATTGACACCGGGGAGCTGTTTTTT.

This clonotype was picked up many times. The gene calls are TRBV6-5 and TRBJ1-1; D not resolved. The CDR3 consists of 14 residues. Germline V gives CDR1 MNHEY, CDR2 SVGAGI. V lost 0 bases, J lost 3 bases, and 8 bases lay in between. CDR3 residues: CASSYSGLHTEAFF. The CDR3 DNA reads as TGTGCCAGCAGTTACTCGGGTCTCCACACTGAAGCTTTCTTT.

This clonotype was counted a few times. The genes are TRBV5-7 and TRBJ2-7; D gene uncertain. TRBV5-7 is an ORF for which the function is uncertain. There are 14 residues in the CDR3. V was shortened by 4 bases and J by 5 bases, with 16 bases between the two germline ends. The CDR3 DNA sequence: TGTGCCAGCAGCGGCCGGAAGGGTCACCACGAGCAGTACGTC. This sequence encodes CASSGRKGHHEQYV.

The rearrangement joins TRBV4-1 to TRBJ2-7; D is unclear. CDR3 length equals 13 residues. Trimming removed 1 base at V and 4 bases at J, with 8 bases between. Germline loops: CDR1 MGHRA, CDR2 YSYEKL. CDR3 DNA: TGCGCCAGCAGCCAAGTCGGGCTTTACGAGCAGTACTTC. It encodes CASSQVGLYEQYF.

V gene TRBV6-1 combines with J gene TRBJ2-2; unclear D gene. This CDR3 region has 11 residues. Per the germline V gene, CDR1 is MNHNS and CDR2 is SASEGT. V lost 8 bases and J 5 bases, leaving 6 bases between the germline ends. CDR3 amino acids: CASLWTGELFF. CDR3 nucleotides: TGTGCCAGCCTCTGGACCGGGGAGCTGTTTTTT.

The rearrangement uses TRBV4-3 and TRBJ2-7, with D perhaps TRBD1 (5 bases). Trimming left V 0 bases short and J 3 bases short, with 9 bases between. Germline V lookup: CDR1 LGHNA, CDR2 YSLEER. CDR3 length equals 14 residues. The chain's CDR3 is CASSQEKGFYEQYF. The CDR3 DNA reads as TGCGCCAGCAGCCAAGAGAAGGGGTTCTACGAGCAGTACTTC.

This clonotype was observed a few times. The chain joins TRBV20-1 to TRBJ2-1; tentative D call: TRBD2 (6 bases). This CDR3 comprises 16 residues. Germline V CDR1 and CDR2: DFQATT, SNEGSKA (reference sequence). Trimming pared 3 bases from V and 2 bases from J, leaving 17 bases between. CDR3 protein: CSARVGGPTPYNEQFF. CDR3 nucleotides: TGCAGTGCTAGGGTGGGGGGTCCGACTCCCTACAATGAGCAGTTCTTC.

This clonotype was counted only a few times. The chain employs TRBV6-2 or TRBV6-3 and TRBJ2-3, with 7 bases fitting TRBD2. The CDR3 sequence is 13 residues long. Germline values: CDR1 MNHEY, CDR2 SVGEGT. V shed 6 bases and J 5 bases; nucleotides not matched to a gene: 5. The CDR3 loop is CASSRGVRDTQYF. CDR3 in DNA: TGTGCCAGCAGCCGGGGGGTGAGAGATACGCAGTATTTT.

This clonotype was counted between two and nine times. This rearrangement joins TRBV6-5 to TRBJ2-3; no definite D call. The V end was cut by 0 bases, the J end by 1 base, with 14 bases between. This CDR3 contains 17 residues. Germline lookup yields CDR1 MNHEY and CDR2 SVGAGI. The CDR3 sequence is CASSYSSLASGTDTQYF. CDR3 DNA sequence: TGTGCCAGCAGTTACTCCTCGTTGGCTAGTGGCACAGATACGCAGTATTTT.

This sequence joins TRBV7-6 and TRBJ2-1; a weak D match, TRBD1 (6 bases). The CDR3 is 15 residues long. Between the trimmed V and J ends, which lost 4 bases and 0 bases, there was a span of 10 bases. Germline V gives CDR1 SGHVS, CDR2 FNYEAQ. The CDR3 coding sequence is TGTGCCAGCAGCTGGACAGACAACTCCTACAATGAGCAGTTCTTC. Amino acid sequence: CASSWTDNSYNEQFF. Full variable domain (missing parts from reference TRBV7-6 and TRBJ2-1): GAGVSQSPRYKVTKRGQDVALRCDPISGHVSLYWYRQALGQGPEFLTYFNYEAQQDKSGLPNDRFSAERPEGSISTLTIQRTEQRDSAMYRCASSWTDNSYNEQFFGPGTRLTVL.

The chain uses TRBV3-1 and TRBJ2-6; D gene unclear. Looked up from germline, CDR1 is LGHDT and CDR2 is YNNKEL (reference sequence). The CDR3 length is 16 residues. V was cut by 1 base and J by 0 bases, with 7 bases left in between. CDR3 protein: CASSQVFGSGANVLTF. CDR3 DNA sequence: TGTGCCAGCAGCCAAGTATTCGGCTCTGGGGCCAACGTCCTGACTTTC.

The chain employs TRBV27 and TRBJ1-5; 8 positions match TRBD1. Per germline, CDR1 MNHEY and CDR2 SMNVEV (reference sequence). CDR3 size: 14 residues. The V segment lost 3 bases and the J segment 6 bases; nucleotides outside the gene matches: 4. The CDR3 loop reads CASSFDRGSQPQHF. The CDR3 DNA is TGTGCCAGCAGTTTCGACAGGGGTTCTCAGCCCCAGCATTTT.

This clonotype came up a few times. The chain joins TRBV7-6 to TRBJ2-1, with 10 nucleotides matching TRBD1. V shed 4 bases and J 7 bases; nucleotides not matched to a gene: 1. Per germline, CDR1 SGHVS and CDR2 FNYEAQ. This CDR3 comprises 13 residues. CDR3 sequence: CASSWDRGNEQFF. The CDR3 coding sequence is TGTGCCAGCAGCTGGGACAGGGGTAATGAGCAGTTCTTC.

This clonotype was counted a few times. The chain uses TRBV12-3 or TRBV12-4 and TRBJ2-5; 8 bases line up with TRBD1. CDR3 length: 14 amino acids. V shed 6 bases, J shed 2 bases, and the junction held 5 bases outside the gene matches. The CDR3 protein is CASRSRTGQETQYF. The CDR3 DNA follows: TGTGCCAGCAGGTCGCGGACAGGGCAAGAGACCCAGTACTTC.

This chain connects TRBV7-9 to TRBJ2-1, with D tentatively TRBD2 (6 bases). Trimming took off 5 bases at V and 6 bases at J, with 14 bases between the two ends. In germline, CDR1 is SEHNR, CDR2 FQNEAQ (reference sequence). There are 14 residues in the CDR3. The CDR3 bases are TGTGCCAGCAGCCGGAGGGTCGGGGTCAATGAGCAGTTCTTC. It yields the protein CASSRRVGVNEQFF.

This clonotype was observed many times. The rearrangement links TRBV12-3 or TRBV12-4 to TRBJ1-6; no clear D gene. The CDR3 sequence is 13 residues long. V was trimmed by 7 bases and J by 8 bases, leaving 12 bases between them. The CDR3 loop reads CASILIPDSPLHF. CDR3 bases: TGTGCCAGCATTCTTATACCAGATTCACCCCTCCACTTT.

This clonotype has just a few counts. CDR3 DNA sequence: TGTGCCAGCAGTCACGGACAGGTCTATCAAAATGGCTACACCTTC. Its translation: CASSHGQVYQNGYTF. The chain couples TRBV9 to TRBJ1-2; 7 bases align to TRBD1. V was pared by 5 bases and J by 6 bases, with 13 bases of the junction left unmatched. This CDR3 is built from 15 residues. The germline V gene has CDR1 SGDLS and CDR2 YYNGEE.

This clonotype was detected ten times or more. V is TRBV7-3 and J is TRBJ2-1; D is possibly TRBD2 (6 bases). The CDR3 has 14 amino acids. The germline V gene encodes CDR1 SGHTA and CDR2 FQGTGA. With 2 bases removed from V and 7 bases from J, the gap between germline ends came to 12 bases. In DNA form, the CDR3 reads TGTGCCAGCAGCTTAGTCGGGGGAGGTAATGAGCAGTTCTTC. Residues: CASSLVGGGNEQFF.

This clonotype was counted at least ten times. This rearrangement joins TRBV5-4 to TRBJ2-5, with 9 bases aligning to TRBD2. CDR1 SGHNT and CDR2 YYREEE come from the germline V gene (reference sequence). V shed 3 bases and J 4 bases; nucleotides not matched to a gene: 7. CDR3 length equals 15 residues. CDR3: CASSWDAGGGETQYF. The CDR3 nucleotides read TGTGCCAGCAGCTGGGACGCGGGGGGGGGAGAGACCCAGTACTTC.

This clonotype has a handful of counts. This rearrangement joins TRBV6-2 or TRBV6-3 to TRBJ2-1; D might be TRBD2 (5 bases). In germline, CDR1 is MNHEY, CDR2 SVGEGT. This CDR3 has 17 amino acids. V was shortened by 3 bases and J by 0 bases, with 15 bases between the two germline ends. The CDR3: CASSYEGGVSSYNEQFF. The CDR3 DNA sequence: TGTGCCAGCAGTTATGAGGGTGGGGTGAGCTCCTACAATGAGCAGTTCTTC.

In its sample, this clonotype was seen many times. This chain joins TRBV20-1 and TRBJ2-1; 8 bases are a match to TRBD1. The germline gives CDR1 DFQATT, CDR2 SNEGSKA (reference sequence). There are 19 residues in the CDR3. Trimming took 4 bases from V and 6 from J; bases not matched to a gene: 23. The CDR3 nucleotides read TGCAGTGCTACCTCCCTGGACAGGGAACCTTTATCACTGGGCAATGAGCAGTTCTTC. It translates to CSATSLDREPLSLGNEQFF.

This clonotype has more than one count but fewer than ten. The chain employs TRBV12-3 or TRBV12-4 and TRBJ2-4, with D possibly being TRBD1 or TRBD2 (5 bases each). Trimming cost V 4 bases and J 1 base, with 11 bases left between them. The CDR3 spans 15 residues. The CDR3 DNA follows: TGTGCCAGCAGTTATGGGGACGTGGCCAAAAACATTCAGTACTTC. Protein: CASSYGDVAKNIQYF.